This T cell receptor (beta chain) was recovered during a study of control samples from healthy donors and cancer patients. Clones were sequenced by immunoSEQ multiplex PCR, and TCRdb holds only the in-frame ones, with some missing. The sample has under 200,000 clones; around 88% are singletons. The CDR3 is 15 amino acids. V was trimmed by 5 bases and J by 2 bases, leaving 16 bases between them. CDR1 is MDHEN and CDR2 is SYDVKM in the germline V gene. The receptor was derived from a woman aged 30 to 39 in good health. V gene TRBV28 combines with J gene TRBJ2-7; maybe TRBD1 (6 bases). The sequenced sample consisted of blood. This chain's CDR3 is CASSPLDSPPYEQYF. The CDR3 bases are TGTGCCAGCAGTCCGTTGGACAGCCCTCCCTACGAGCAGTACTTC.